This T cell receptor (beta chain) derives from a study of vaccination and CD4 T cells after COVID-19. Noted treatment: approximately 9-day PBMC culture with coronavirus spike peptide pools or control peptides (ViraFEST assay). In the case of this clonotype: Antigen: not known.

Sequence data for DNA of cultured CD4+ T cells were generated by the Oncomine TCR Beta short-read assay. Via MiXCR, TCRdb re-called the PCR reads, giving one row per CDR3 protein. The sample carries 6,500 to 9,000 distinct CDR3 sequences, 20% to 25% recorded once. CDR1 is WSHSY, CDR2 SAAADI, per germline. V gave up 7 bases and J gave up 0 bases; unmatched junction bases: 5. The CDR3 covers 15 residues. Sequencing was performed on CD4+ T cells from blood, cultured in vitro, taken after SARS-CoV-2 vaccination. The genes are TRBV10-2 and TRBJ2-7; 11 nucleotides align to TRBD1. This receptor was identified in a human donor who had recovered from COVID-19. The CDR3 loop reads CASTIGTGGSYEQYF. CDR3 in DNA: TGCGCCAGCACCATAGGGACAGGGGGCTCCTACGAGCAGTACTTC.